Sequencing of this T cell receptor (beta chain) was carried out in a study of CXCR3 chemokines and chemotherapy response in bladder cancer. TCRdb itself ran the PCR reads through MiXCR, one entry per CDR3 protein. Of a few thousand distinct CDR3 sequences listed, roughly 7.4% were seen once; the top ten hold approximately 32%. This material was obtained from a patient whose treatment included neoadjuvant chemotherapy. The sequence was collected from a human donor with bladder cancer that responded to neoadjuvant chemotherapy.

The chain's CDR3 is CASSWGVGDSPLHF. CDR3 DNA: TGTGCCAGCAGCTGGGGAGTTGGGGATTCACCCCTCCACTTT. The chain uses TRBV5-4 and TRBJ1-6; D gene ambiguous. The germline V and J ends were trimmed by 3 bases and 8 bases, with 12 bases remaining between them. This CDR3 has 14 amino acids. Germline assignment: CDR1 SGHNT and CDR2 YYREEE (reference sequence).